This T cell receptor (beta chain) was recovered during a study of shared clonotypes between healthy human individuals. About the study: Per donor, three plates held CD4 naive cells, three held CD4 memory, two held CD8 naive and one held CD8 memory. Study-level results: The sharing of 4% to 5.5% of naive CD4 clonotypes was seen across a handful of donors. Some clonotypes were shared by all four sorted-subset donors, while others were not shared. The non-shared ones had lower generation probabilities than the shared ones.

The length of the CDR3 is 11 residues. Trimming took off 4 bases at V and 8 bases at J, with 9 bases between the two ends. Germline CDR1 and CDR2: SGHDT and YYEEEE. About this clone itself: Its cognate antigen is unknown.

In the original analysis: ImmunoSEQ output held junction-only sequences without quality scores, so filtering differed. The data were produced by immunoSEQ multiplex PCR, yet TCRdb's version contains in-frame clones alone and is incomplete. The V and J calls and clone size come from that table; D and trimming were worked out from the DNA. The table lists roughly 1 million clones, around 75% of them singletons. Sequencing was performed on memory CD4+ T cells sorted from blood. Subset denoted: CD45RA-negative fraction. This chain links TRBV5-6 with TRBJ1-2; weak D call: TRBD1 (5 bases). This receptor was identified in a man younger than 35 in good health. The CDR3 reads CASSGTQGYTF. CDR3 bases: TGTGCCAGCAGCGGGACTCAGGGCTACACCTTC.